This T cell receptor beta chain was observed in a study of shared clonotypes between healthy human individuals. Notes on the study in general: For naive CD4 cells, roughly 4.8% of clonotypes were shared across a handful of donors. Among donors, the sharing of clonotypes was expected to be influenced by sequencing depth. Memory subsets had estimated richness that was generally smaller than that of naive subsets. The rarefaction results pointed to incomplete sorted-subset sequencing despite large depth.

The data were produced by immunoSEQ multiplex PCR, yet TCRdb's version contains in-frame clones alone and is incomplete. The table lists under 2,000,000 clones, approximately 94% of them singletons. About this clone itself: What it binds is unknown.

Naivety among CD8 cells was defined by CD45RO negativity and positive CCR7 selection, thereby excluding terminally differentiated effector memory CD45RA+ cells. The sequence was obtained from a man between 18 and 35 years old in good health. Sequenced sample: naive CD8+ T cells sorted from blood.

This CDR3 reads CASSLGHQIHEQYF. The CDR3 DNA is TGTGCCAGCAGCTTGGGACATCAGATCCACGAGCAGTACTTC. V usage is TRBV5-6 and J usage is TRBJ2-7; no firm D call. The CDR3 sequence is 14 residues long. CDR1 and CDR2 from the germline V gene are SGHDT and YYEEEE. The germline V and J ends were trimmed by 0 bases and 5 bases, with 12 bases remaining between them.